These T cell receptor beta chains were read from a single sample in a study of blood T cell repertoires in COVID-19. Libraries were prepared by immunoSEQ multiplex PCR; TCRdb keeps only in-frame clonotypes and omits some of them. The sample contains a few hundred thousand clones, 65% to 90% of which appear only once. The specimen sequenced was PBMCs or T cells enriched from blood (not recorded which). All receptors derive from a woman aged 40 to 50 with acute COVID-19. The CDR3 runs from the conserved cysteine through the conserved F or W. D genes are given only for firm matches.

>TRBJ1-1|TRBD1|13|TRBV19
TGTGCCAGTAGCCCAACAGGGGTTACTGAAGCTTTCTTT
CASSPTGVTEAFF
>TRBJ1-1|-|13|TRBV11-3
TGTGCCAGCAGATTGACAGTGAACACTGAAGCTTTCTTT
CASRLTVNTEAFF
>TRBJ2-5|TRBD2|16|TRBV29-1
TGCAGCGTTGCGGGACTAGCGGGAGTGAAACAAGAGACCCAGTACTTC
CSVAGLAGVKQETQYF
>TRBJ2-7|TRBD1|14|TRBV11-1
TGTGCCAGCAGCTTAACGGGACAGCCCTACGAGCAGTACTTC
CASSLTGQPYEQYF
>TRBJ1-1|TRBD1|13|TRBV15
TGTGCCACCAGGGACAGGGCCTACACTGAAGCTTTCTTT
CATRDRAYTEAFF
>TRBJ1-2|TRBD1|14|TRBV24-1
TGTGCCACCAGTGACCTCGACAGGGCCTATGGCTACACCTTC
CATSDLDRAYGYTF
>TRBJ2-7|TRBD2|16|TRBV11-3
TGTGCCAGCAGCTACACCGGGACTAGCGGGGACTACGAGCAGTACTTC
CASSYTGTSGDYEQYF
>TRBJ1-5|-|15|TRBV14
TGTGCCAGCAGCCCCACCAGCGGGAGGGATCAGCCCCAGCATTTT
CASSPTSGRDQPQHF
>TRBJ1-1|-|14|TRBV9
TGTGCCAGCAGCGGGGGTGCGGGGGACACTGAAGCTTTCTTT
CASSGGAGDTEAFF
>TRBJ1-1|-|13|TRBV18
TGTGCCAGCTCATCGCAGGGCGACACTGAAGCTTTCTTT
CASSSQGDTEAFF